The 9 T cell receptor beta chains presented below share a single source sample, sequenced in a study of blood T cell repertoires in COVID-19. Only in-frame clones appear in the TCRdb table, and some are missing; sequencing was by immunoSEQ multiplex PCR. This sample has just over 85,000 clones; 89% occur once, and the top ten carry more than 8%. The sequenced sample was peripheral blood. The origin of the receptors is a middle-aged man with acute or convalescent COVID-19.

This rearrangement joins TRBV7-9 to TRBJ2-3; tentative D call: TRBD1 (6 bases). In germline, CDR1 is SEHNR, CDR2 FQNEAQ (reference sequence). This CDR3 is built from 13 residues. Trimming stripped 3 bases from V and 10 bases from J, with 14 bases between. The CDR3 bases are TGTGCCAGCAGCTTGGGGGCTTTGGTTGCGCAGTATTTT. Its protein product is CASSLGALVAQYF.

The rearrangement links TRBV28 to TRBJ1-1, with 9 bases lining up with TRBD1. Germline V gene data show CDR1 as MDHEN and CDR2 as SYDVKM. The CDR3 covers 13 residues. V trimming: 2 bases; J trimming: 10 bases; junction bases outside the gene matches: 5. CDR3 in DNA: TGTGCCAGCAGTTTACCGGGACAGGGTCCAGCTTTCTTT. As protein: CASSLPGQGPAFF.

The chain has TRBV5-1 and TRBJ2-2; D possibly corresponds to TRBD1 (6 bases). This CDR3 comprises 14 residues. Germline V gene sequence: CDR1 SGHRS, CDR2 YFSETQ. The V end was cut by 4 bases, the J end by 3 bases, with 10 bases between. This CDR3 is CASSQGWDTGELFF. Written as DNA, the CDR3 is TGCGCCAGCAGCCAGGGGTGGGACACCGGGGAGCTGTTTTTT.

The J gene is TRBJ1-2, the V gene TRBV29-1, with 8 bases that match TRBD1. The junction had 13 bases not matched to a gene; V was cut back by 8 bases and J by 8 bases. From germline, CDR1 is SQVTM and CDR2 ANQGSEA. The CDR3 totals 13 residues. The CDR3 region is CSFVGQGIVGYTF. The CDR3 DNA reads as TGCAGCTTTGTCGGACAGGGTATTGTCGGCTACACCTTC.

This chain uses TRBV30 with TRBJ2-5; D is perhaps TRBD2 (5 bases). Trimming removed 1 base from V and 5 bases from J, with 14 bases in between. The CDR3 length is 14 residues. The germline gives CDR1 GTSNPN, CDR2 SVGIG (reference sequence). The CDR3 loop reads CAWSGAPRGETQYF. CDR3 nucleotides: TGTGCCTGGAGTGGGGCCCCCCGCGGGGAGACCCAGTACTTC.

The chain combines TRBV5-1 with TRBJ2-7; tentatively, D is TRBD2 (6 bases). The germline CDR1 and CDR2 sequences are SGHRS and YFSETQ. The CDR3 covers 14 residues. V lost 2 bases and J lost 1, with 10 bases in between. CDR3: CASSFTGASYEQYF. The DNA for the CDR3 is TGCGCCAGCAGCTTCACGGGAGCTTCCTACGAGCAGTACTTC.

The chain uses TRBV18 and TRBJ1-2; possible D gene TRBD1, 5 bases. Germline lookup yields CDR1 KGHSH and CDR2 LQKENI. V shed 3 bases and J shed 4 bases, with 12 bases lying between them. This CDR3 comprises 14 residues. In DNA, the CDR3 is TGTGCCAGCTCACCGGGTAGAGACAGCTATGGCTACACCTTC. This translates into CASSPGRDSYGYTF.

This clone was detected only once. The chain is built from TRBV18 and TRBJ2-1; TRBD1 aligns across 8 bases. Per germline, CDR1 KGHSH and CDR2 LQKENI. The CDR3 is 17 residues long. V lost 2 bases, J lost 5 bases, and 11 bases stayed unmatched. The CDR3, as DNA: TGTGCCAGCTCACCATCGACAGGGGCGAAGAATAACAATGAGCAGTTCTTC. It specifies CASSPSTGAKNNNEQFF.

V gene TRBV3-1 (or the pseudogene TRBV3-2) combines with J gene TRBJ2-7, with TRBD2 matching over 9 bases. V lost 4 bases, J lost 3 bases, and 7 bases stayed unmatched. From germline, CDR1 is LGHDT and CDR2 YNNKEL (reference sequence). CDR3 size: 15 residues. The CDR3 DNA reads TGTGCCAGCAGCCGGTTCAGCGGGGGGTACTACGAGCAGTACTTC. Its translation: CASSRFSGGYYEQYF.